Shown below are 20 T cell receptor beta chains from a single sample sequenced in a study of TIL therapy for anti-PD-1-resistant metastatic lung cancer. Time point noted: pre-treatment sample, taken before nivolumab and TIL therapy. The tumor samples were excised metastases, mostly pleural nodules or supraclavicular lymph nodes. The libraries were made with immunoSEQ v3. The protocol was immunoSEQ multiplex PCR, while the TCRdb copy is restricted to in-frame clones and leaves out a portion. Seen here are over 10,000 clones, approximately 72% observed once, and the top ten hold approximately 9%. Source: tumor tissue, taken at baseline. The origin of the receptors is a woman aged 25-85 years with non-small cell lung cancer.

This clone rates as medium-sized. The genes are TRBV5-5 and TRBJ1-4, with a possible D match to TRBD1 (5 bases). Germline CDR1 is SGHKS and CDR2 is YYEKEE (reference sequence). The length of the CDR3 is 15 residues. V dropped 2 bases and J dropped 7 bases, with 15 bases sitting between them. CDR3 in amino acids: CASSLGAQGGEKLFF. The CDR3 DNA is TGTGCCAGCAGCTTAGGCGCGCAGGGAGGTGAAAAACTGTTTTTT.

The rearrangement uses TRBV28 and TRBJ2-6; unclear D gene. V lost 0 bases, J lost 11 bases, and 11 bases lay in between. The CDR3 has 14 amino acids. Germline CDR1 is MDHEN and CDR2 is SYDVKM. CDR3 DNA: TGTGCCAGCAGTTTATGGGGCAGAGTAGACGTCCTGACTTTC. Its translation: CASSLWGRVDVLTF.

V usage is TRBV29-1 and J usage is TRBJ1-4, with 12 nucleotides matching TRBD1. The CDR3 totals 15 residues. The V and J ends lost 7 bases and 2 bases, in that order; junction bases with no gene match: 5. Germline CDR1 SQVTM, CDR2 ANQGSEA. DNA of the CDR3: TGCAGCGCTATGGGACAGGGGGCGACTAATGAAAAACTGTTTTTT. It yields the protein CSAMGQGATNEKLFF.

The J gene is TRBJ1-2, the V gene TRBV7-2; 7 bases line up with TRBD1. J was trimmed by 5 bases and V by 5 bases; bases with no gene match: 8. Germline V gives CDR1 SGHTA, CDR2 FQGNSA. There are 14 residues in the CDR3. CDR3 sequence reads: CASSPFQTGYGYTF. The CDR3 DNA reads TGTGCCAGCAGCCCATTCCAGACAGGGTATGGCTACACCTTC.

Only a few counts were recorded for this clone. The J gene is TRBJ2-3, the V gene TRBV5-6, with D possibly matching TRBD1 (6 bases). The germline V gene encodes CDR1 SGHDT and CDR2 YYEEEE. V was trimmed by 0 bases and J by 6 bases, leaving 8 bases between them. The CDR3 extends over 13 amino acids. Written as DNA, the CDR3 is TGTGCCAGCAGCTTGGGGCAGGGGGATACGCAGTATTTT. Protein product: CASSLGQGDTQYF.

Written as DNA, the CDR3 is TGTGCCAGCAGCGGTCTCTTGGGGCAGTACTTC. Its translation is CASSGLLGQYF. The V gene is TRBV25-1, the J gene TRBJ2-7; D gene uncertain. Germline V lookup: CDR1 MGHDK, CDR2 SYGVNS. Trimming removed 6 bases from V and 9 bases from J, with 12 bases in between. The CDR3 covers 11 residues.

In its sample, this clone ranks as medium-sized (0.01 to 0.1%). The gene calls are TRBV7-8 and TRBJ2-7, with TRBD1 matching over 9 bases. The CDR3 is 15 residues long. Germline CDR1 and CDR2: SGHVS and FQNEAQ. V lost 5 bases to trimming and J lost 4 bases; unmatched junction nucleotides: 9. The chain's CDR3 is CASSQSPGTGYEQYF. CDR3 DNA: TGTGCCAGCAGCCAATCACCCGGGACAGGGTACGAGCAGTACTTC. The entire variable domain, with the rest obtained from reference TRBV7-8 and TRBJ2-7, is as follows: GAGVSQSPRYKVAKRGQDVALRCDPISGHVSLFWYQQALGQGPEFLTYFQNEAQLDKSGLPSDRFFAERPEGSVSTLKIQRTQQEDSAVYLCASSQSPGTGYEQYFGPGTRLTVT.

This clone was seen more than once but under ten times. This CDR3 is CAISESTEVQPQHF. For the CDR3, the DNA is TGTGCCATCAGTGAGTCGACAGAAGTACAGCCCCAGCATTTT. V gene TRBV10-3 combines with J gene TRBJ1-5; perhaps TRBD1 as D (5 bases). Trimming left V 0 bases short and J 7 bases short, with 10 bases between. The CDR3 runs 14 residues. Germline values: CDR1 ENHRY, CDR2 SYGVKD.

The V gene is TRBV11-2, the J gene TRBJ2-3, with 8 bases aligning to TRBD2. V shed 2 bases and J 0 bases; nucleotides not matched to a gene: 4. CDR1 is SGHAT and CDR2 is FQNNGV in the germline V gene. This CDR3 comprises 16 residues. The CDR3 protein is CASSLRPSGSTDTQYF. CDR3 sequence (DNA): TGTGCCAGCAGCTTACGGCCTAGCGGGAGCACAGATACGCAGTATTTT.

V and J are TRBV19 and TRBJ1-4; 7 nucleotides agree with TRBD1. V was pared by 5 bases and J by 0 bases, with 9 bases of the junction left unmatched. CDR3 size: 17 residues. Germline loops: CDR1 LNHDA, CDR2 SQIVND (reference sequence). The CDR3 bases are TGTGCCAGTAGTGAATCCGGGACAGTTGCAACTAATGAAAAACTGTTTTTT. Protein: CASSESGTVATNEKLFF.

V is TRBV7-9 and J is TRBJ1-3, with D unresolved. The CDR3 is 12 amino acids. V was pared by 5 bases and J by 4 bases, with 6 bases between. Germline CDR1 is SEHNR and CDR2 is FQNEAQ (reference sequence). This chain's CDR3 is CASSLQGNTIYF. The CDR3 DNA reads as TGTGCCAGCAGCCTACAGGGAAACACCATATATTTT.

The J gene is TRBJ1-3, the V gene TRBV6-5, with D perhaps matching TRBD1 (5 bases). The CDR3 length is 14 residues. V was cut by 6 bases and J by 0 bases, with 9 bases left in between. CDR1 and CDR2 from the germline V gene are MNHEY and SVGAGI. The CDR3 coding sequence is TGTGCCAGCAGCAGGGAGAGCTCTGGAAACACCATATATTTT. Translating it yields CASSRESSGNTIYF.

The rearrangement links TRBV5-1 to TRBJ2-3; D is ambiguous. The CDR3 loop spans 11 amino acids. Between the trimmed V and J ends, which lost 2 bases and 6 bases, there was a span of 4 bases. Germline loops: CDR1 SGHRS, CDR2 YFSETQ. The CDR3 sequence: CASSLGDTQYF. The CDR3 coding sequence is TGCGCCAGCAGCTTAGGGGATACGCAGTATTTT.

The J gene is TRBJ2-1, the V gene TRBV14; either TRBD1 or TRBD2 may fit D (6 bases each). Per germline, CDR1 SGHDN and CDR2 FVKESK. The CDR3 is 14 residues long. Deletions cut 0 bases from V and 12 bases from J, with 15 bases between. The DNA for the CDR3 is TGTGCCAGCAGCCAAGACATTCGGGGGCAATGGCAGTTCTTC. This encodes CASSQDIRGQWQFF. The full variable domain, with the rest looked up from reference TRBV14 and TRBJ2-1, is EAGVTQFPSHSVIEKGQTVTLRCDPISGHDNLYWYRRVMGKEIKFLLHFVKESKQDESGMPNNRFLAERTGGTYSTLKVQPAELEDSGVYFCASSQDIRGQWQFFGPGTRLTVL.

This clone was seen more than once but under ten times. The chain is built from TRBV10-3 and TRBJ1-2, with 7 bases matching TRBD1. The CDR3 extends over 12 amino acids. Germline lookup yields CDR1 ENHRY and CDR2 SYGVKD. The V and J ends lost 6 bases and 8 bases, in that order; junction bases with no gene match: 6. CDR3 nucleotides: TGTGCCATCAGGGAGGGGACAGACGGCTACACCTTC. Protein: CAIREGTDGYTF.

This chain uses TRBV10-2 with TRBJ2-1; possibly TRBD2 for D (6 bases). V gave up 7 bases and J gave up 9 bases, with 13 bases separating them. The CDR3 loop spans 12 amino acids. CDR1 is WSHSY, CDR2 SAAADI, per germline. CDR3 region: CASMMGGREQFF. The DNA of the CDR3 is TGCGCCAGCATGATGGGGGGACGTGAGCAGTTCTTC.

CDR3 DNA: TGTGCCATCAGTGAGGGGGACAGAGGCAATCAGCCCCAGCATTTT. The encoded protein is CAISEGDRGNQPQHF. The gene calls are TRBV10-3 and TRBJ1-5, with 7 bases matching TRBD1. CDR1 and CDR2 (germline): ENHRY, SYGVKD. The junction had 3 bases not matched to a gene; V was cut back by 2 bases and J by 2 bases. The CDR3 sequence is 15 residues long.

The V gene is TRBV6-1, the J gene TRBJ2-4, with D possibly TRBD1 on 5 matching bases. This CDR3 is 12 amino acids long. Germline V gene lookup returns CDR1 MNHNS and CDR2 SASEGT. V lost 5 bases, J lost 5 bases, and 7 bases lay in between. CDR3 DNA sequence: TGTGCCAGCAGTTTACAGGAAAACATTCAGTACTTC. Translated, it gives CASSLQENIQYF.

The chain carries TRBV2 and TRBJ2-2; D gene unclear. Per the germline V gene, CDR1 is SNHLY and CDR2 is FYNNEI. The CDR3 totals 13 residues. The V end was cut by 7 bases, the J end by 5 bases, with 11 bases between. The CDR3 sequence is CASIIDPTGELFF. The CDR3 DNA follows: TGTGCCAGCATAATAGACCCGACCGGGGAGCTGTTTTTT.

The chain carries TRBV7-2 and TRBJ2-2; TRBD2 might be the D (5 bases). The germline V gene has CDR1 SGHTA and CDR2 FQGNSA. With 5 bases removed from V and 5 bases from J, the gap between germline ends came to 9 bases. The CDR3 extends over 13 amino acids. The CDR3, as DNA: TGTGCCAGCAGCCCTCGGAGGACCGGGGAGCTGTTTTTT. Translating it yields CASSPRRTGELFF.